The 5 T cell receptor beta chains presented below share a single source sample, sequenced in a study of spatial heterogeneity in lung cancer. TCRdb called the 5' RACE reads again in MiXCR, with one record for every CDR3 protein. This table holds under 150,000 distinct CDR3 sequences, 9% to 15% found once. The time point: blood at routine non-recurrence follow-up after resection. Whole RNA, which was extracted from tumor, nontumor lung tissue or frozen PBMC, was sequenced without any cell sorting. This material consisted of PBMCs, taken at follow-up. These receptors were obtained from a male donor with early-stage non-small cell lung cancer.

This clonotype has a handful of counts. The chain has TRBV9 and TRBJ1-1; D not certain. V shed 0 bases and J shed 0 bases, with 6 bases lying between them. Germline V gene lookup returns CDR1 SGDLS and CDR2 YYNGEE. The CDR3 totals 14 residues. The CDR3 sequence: CASSVVHVNTEAFF. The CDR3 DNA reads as TGTGCCAGCAGCGTAGTACACGTGAACACTGAAGCTTTCTTT.

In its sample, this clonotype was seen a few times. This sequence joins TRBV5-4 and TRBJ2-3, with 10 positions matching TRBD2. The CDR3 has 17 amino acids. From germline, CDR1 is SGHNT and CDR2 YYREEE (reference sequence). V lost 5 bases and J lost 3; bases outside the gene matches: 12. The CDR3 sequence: CASSPGPGLAVTDTQYF. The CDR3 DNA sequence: TGTGCCAGCAGTCCCGGCCCCGGACTAGCGGTTACAGATACGCAGTATTTT.

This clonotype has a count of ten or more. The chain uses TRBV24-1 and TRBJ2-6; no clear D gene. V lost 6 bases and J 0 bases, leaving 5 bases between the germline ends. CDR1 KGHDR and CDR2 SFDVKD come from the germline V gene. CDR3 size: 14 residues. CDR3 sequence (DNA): TGTGCCACCAGTTCGACCTCTGGGGCCAACGTCCTGACTTTC. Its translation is CATSSTSGANVLTF.

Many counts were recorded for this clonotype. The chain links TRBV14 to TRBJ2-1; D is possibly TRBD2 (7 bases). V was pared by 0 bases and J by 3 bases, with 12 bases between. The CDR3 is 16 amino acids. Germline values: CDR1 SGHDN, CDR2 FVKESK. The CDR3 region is CASSQDSGGGYNEQFF. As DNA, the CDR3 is TGTGCCAGCAGCCAAGATTCGGGGGGCGGCTACAATGAGCAGTTCTTC.

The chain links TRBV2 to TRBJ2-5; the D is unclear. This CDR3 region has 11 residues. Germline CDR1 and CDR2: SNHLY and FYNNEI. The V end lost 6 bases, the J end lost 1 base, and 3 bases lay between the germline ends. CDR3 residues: CASRPQETQYF. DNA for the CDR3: TGTGCCAGCAGACCCCAAGAGACCCAGTACTTC.